This record covers a single T cell receptor beta chain. These data are taken from a study of blood T cell repertoires in COVID-19. Study in general: T cells, B-cell-depleted T cells, or PBMCs supplied cDNA or gDNA.

A Seattle source enrolled patients during active infection and followed them longitudinally. In the authors' methods: Counts of nucleated cells, estimated from reference gene primer amplification, were obtained. Sequencing was performed with immunoSEQ multiplex PCR; in TCRdb, only in-frame clones are kept and a portion is missing. D and trimming were read from the DNA, whereas the V and J calls and clone size are those reported in that table. The sample holds about 65,000 clones, around 83% seen once. CDR3 length: 22 residues. This clonotype was sampled from a man aged 45-60 years with COVID-19, enrolled during active disease. The V and J genes are TRBV21-1 and TRBJ2-5; the table's D call TRBD2 went unverified against the DNA. TRBV21-1 is assigned pseudogene status. The specimen sequenced was peripheral blood. CDR3 in DNA: TGTGCCAGCAGGAAAAAAGGGAGGACCGCTGGGCTAGCGGGAAGCTTCCAAGAGACCCAGTACTTC. Protein sequence: CASRKKGRTAGLAGSFQETQYF.